These T cell receptor beta chains were read from a single sample in a study of cytomegalovirus exposure and HLA in healthy donors. Assay: immunoSEQ multiplex PCR; the TCRdb copy retains only in-frame clones and omits some. The top ten clones hold 3% of a sample with 130,000 to 150,000 clones, over 60% of them seen once. The source material was PBMCs. The receptors here all came from a man in his forties in good health and CMV-seropositive. Both conserved end residues are part of each CDR3. The order of the fields is clone size, D gene, J gene, V gene, CDR3 DNA, CDR3 protein. A D gene is named only where the DNA matches it firmly. Rows may omit the clone size; those that give it use once, few, many or a size class.

>.|.|TRBJ2-3|TRBV25-1
TGTGCCAGCAGTGGAGGGGGGGACCGCTCCCATTTT
CASSGGGDRSHF
>.|.|TRBJ1-4|TRBV5-4
TGTGCCAGCAGCTCCGGACCACTTGGGGGCGATGAAAAACTGTTTTTT
CASSSGPLGGDEKLFF
>.|.|TRBJ2-1|TRBV12-2
TGTGCAAGTCGCTTAGTGCCCCCTAGCGGGACAACAGGGGGCAATGAGCAGTTCTTC
CASRLVPPSGTTGGNEQFF
>once|.|TRBJ1-3|TRBV28
TGTGCCAGCAGCTTCGACAGCTACTCTGGAAACACCATATATTTT
CASSFDSYSGNTIYF
>.|TRBD1|TRBJ1-1|TRBV9
TGTGCCAGCAGCCCCAGACAGGGTGGGAACACTGAAGCTTTCTTT
CASSPRQGGNTEAFF
>.|.|TRBJ1-2|TRBV23-1
TGCGCCAGCACCCCGGGGGGGCCGGCTAACTATGGCTACACCTTC
CASTPGGPANYGYTF
>.|.|TRBJ2-2|TRBV5-1
TGCGCCAGCAGGTTTGAGGGTCCCGGGGAGCTGTTTTTT
CASRFEGPGELFF
>.|TRBD1|TRBJ2-4|TRBV19
TGTGCCAGTAGTACACGCCGGACAGGGGCGGTTTTTACGGGAGATTTCGCCAAAAACATTCAGTACTTC
CASSTRRTGAVFTGDFAKNIQYF
>.|TRBD1|TRBJ1-5|TRBV10-2
TGCGCCAGCAGTCCGCATGACAGGGGACGGGGTCAGCCCCAGCATTTT
CASSPHDRGRGQPQHF
>.|.|TRBJ2-3|TRBV29-1
TGCAGCGTTGGTTCAGGGACTGGCACAGATACGCAGTATTTT
CSVGSGTGTDTQYF
>.|.|TRBJ1-5|TRBV25-1
TGTGCCAGCAGTTTCTTAGGCAATCAGCCCCAGCATTTT
CASSFLGNQPQHF
>.|.|TRBJ2-3|TRBV6-6
TGTGCCAGCAGTTCTGACAGTGGCATCACAGATACGCAGTATTTT
CASSSDSGITDTQYF
>.|TRBD1|TRBJ2-5|TRBV13
TGTGCCAGCAGCCCGACAGGGGGGTGGCAAGAGACCCAGTACTTC
CASSPTGGWQETQYF
>once|TRBD1|TRBJ1-1|TRBV13
TGTGCCAGCAGCTTGGGAGGACAGGGGGCTTTGGGCACTGAAGCTTTCTTT
CASSLGGQGALGTEAFF
>few|.|TRBJ2-1|TRBV7-3
TGTGCCAGCAGCTTAGTACGGTCCGTATCCTACAATGAGCAGTTCTTC
CASSLVRSVSYNEQFF
>once|TRBD2|TRBJ2-2|TRBV2
TGTGCCAGCACTCCTACTCCGGGACTAGCGGGAGGCGGGGAGCTGTTTTTT
CASTPTPGLAGGGELFF
>.|.|TRBJ1-1|TRBV7-2
TGTGCCAGCAGCTTGGAGGGTGGAGTCCGAGCTTTCTTT
CASSLEGGVRAFF
>once|TRBD1|TRBJ2-3|TRBV7-8
TGTGCCAGCAGCTACAGGGACAGGCTTAGCACAGATACGCAGTATTTT
CASSYRDRLSTDTQYF
>.|.|TRBJ2-5|TRBV7-9
TGTTCCAGCAGCTCACTCGGCGGGAATGGGGAGACCCAGTACTTC
CSSSSLGGNGETQYF
>few|TRBD2|TRBJ2-3|TRBV6-1
TGTGCCAGCAGAGGAGGGACTAGCGGGATAGATACGCAGTATTTT
CASRGGTSGIDTQYF
>.|TRBD1|TRBJ1-2|TRBV6-6
TGTGCCAGCAGTGGACAGGGCGGGAATGGCTACACCTTC
CASSGQGGNGYTF
>.|TRBD1|TRBJ2-5|TRBV4-3
TGCGCCAGCAGCCGACAGGGCGGACAAGAGACCCAGTACTTC
CASSRQGGQETQYF
>few|TRBD2|TRBJ2-1|TRBV19
TGTGCCAGTAGTACGGGACTAGCGGATAACAATGAGCAGTTCTTC
CASSTGLADNNEQFF
>.|.|TRBJ2-3|TRBV19
TGTGCCAGTAGTATGGTACGGACAGATACGCAGTATTTT
CASSMVRTDTQYF
>.|TRBD2|TRBJ2-7|TRBV30
TGTGCCTGGAGTGTAACGATAGCGGGGGGCGAGCAGTACTTC
CAWSVTIAGGEQYF
>once|.|TRBJ1-3|TRBV7-6
TGTGCCAGCAGCTTAGTTAACCGGGTCCCCTTTTACTCTGGAAACACCATATATTTT
CASSLVNRVPFYSGNTIYF
>.|.|TRBJ2-7|TRBV28
TGTGCCAGCAGGACTTCGTACTCCGAGCAGTACTTC
CASRTSYSEQYF
>.|TRBD1|TRBJ1-2|TRBV14
TGTGCCAGCAGCCCATACCCCGGGACAGATTATGGCTACACCTTC
CASSPYPGTDYGYTF
>few|.|TRBJ2-2|TRBV5-6
TGTGCCAGCAGCTTGGGGTTTCGGGGATCTCCCACCGGGGAGCTGTTGTTT
CASSLGFRGSPTGELLF
>.|.|TRBJ2-7|TRBV4-1
TGCGCCAGCAGCCAACGTGAGGAGTACTACGAGCAGCACTTC
CASSQREEYYEQHF
>.|TRBD2|TRBJ2-5|TRBV6-1
TGTGCCAGCAGTAGATTGGCTAGCGGAGAGACCCAGTACTTC
CASSRLASGETQYF
>.|TRBD1|TRBJ2-7|TRBV5-1
TGCGCCAGCAGCTTGGGGACAGGGCTCCCCTACGAGCAGTACTTC
CASSLGTGLPYEQYF
>once|TRBD1|TRBJ1-2|TRBV6-1
TGTGCCAGCAGCGTAGACAGGGTATCTTCTGGCTACACCTTC
CASSVDRVSSGYTF
>few|.|TRBJ2-7|TRBV21-1
TGTGCCCCAGCCGGGAGCGAGCCCGGAGAATACTTC
CAPAGSEPGEYF
>.|.|TRBJ2-1|TRBV15
TGTGCCACCAGCGATATCCGGAGCAATGAGCAGTTCTTC
CATSDIRSNEQFF
>once|TRBD1|TRBJ1-1|TRBV5-1
TGCGCCAGCAGCTTGCTGGGACAGGAACCCTCGAACACTGAAGCTTTCTTT
CASSLLGQEPSNTEAFF
>.|.|TRBJ2-5|TRBV19
TGTGCCAGTAGCTTCTCAGGGCTCCAAGAGACCCAGTACTTC
CASSFSGLQETQYF
>.|.|TRBJ2-1|TRBV4-3
TGCGCCAGCAGCCCCGCGGGAAGTCAGAGTAATGAGCAGTTCTTC
CASSPAGSQSNEQFF
>.|TRBD1|TRBJ1-2|TRBV19
TGTGCCAGTAGTACCCGGGACAGGGGAAAAGGCTACACCTTC
CASSTRDRGKGYTF
>.|TRBD1|TRBJ1-2|TRBV6-1
TGTGCCAGCAGTAGCCCGGGACAGGGCGGCTATGGCTACACCTTC
CASSSPGQGGYGYTF
>.|.|TRBJ2-1|TRBV7-2
TGTGCCAGCAGCCCCCAGGATGAGCAGTTCTTC
CASSPQDEQFF
>.|TRBD1|TRBJ2-7|TRBV5-6
TGTGCCAGCAGCAAACGGACAGGTATAACTTACGAGCAGTACTTC
CASSKRTGITYEQYF
>once|.|TRBJ1-3|TRBV5-5
TGTGCCAGCAGCTCGCCCAGGGGAAACACCATATATTTT
CASSSPRGNTIYF
>.|.|TRBJ1-1|TRBV7-2
TGTGCCAGCAGCACCAGACAGCCGAACACTGAAGCTTTCTTT
CASSTRQPNTEAFF
>.|TRBD1|TRBJ2-1|TRBV2
TGTGCCAGCTCACCCGGGACAGGAGGTTACAATGAGCAGTTCTTC
CASSPGTGGYNEQFF
>.|.|TRBJ2-3|TRBV13
TGTGCCAGCAGCTTAGAGGCTAGCGTAGATACGCAGTATTTT
CASSLEASVDTQYF
>.|.|TRBJ1-2|TRBV28
TGTGCCAGCAGTTTTTGGGGGGGGCCTGGCTATGGCTACACCTTC
CASSFWGGPGYGYTF
>.|.|TRBJ2-3|TRBV9
TGTGCCAGCAGCCCACGGACGGGAACAGATACGCAGTATTTT
CASSPRTGTDTQYF
>few|.|TRBJ1-1|TRBV18
TGTGCCAGCTCACCCTTTACAACAGCCACTGAAGCTTTCTTT
CASSPFTTATEAFF
>.|TRBD1|TRBJ1-2|TRBV4-1
TGCGCCAGCAGCCAAGACGGACAGGGGGAATATGGCTACACCTTC
CASSQDGQGEYGYTF
>.|TRBD1|TRBJ1-2|TRBV18
TGTGCCAGCTCACCACGGACAGGGGATTATGGCTACACCTTC
CASSPRTGDYGYTF